Presented here are 28 T cell receptor beta chains from one specimen sequenced in a study of post-analysis software for immune sequencing data. General observations from the study: TRBV5-6, TRBV5-1 and TRBV20-1 belonged to a set of roughly five TRBV segments that were more frequent in patients than controls.

These TCRs are of unknown antigen specificity. Researchers reported that TCR beta cDNA libraries carried unique molecular identifiers. TCRdb redid the calling of the PCR reads with MiXCR, one entry per CDR3 protein. The sample records about 820,000 distinct CDR3 sequences, approximately 57% being singletons. The source material was blood. The origin of the receptors is a girl under 18 with multiple sclerosis.

This clonotype showed up just a few times. The J gene is TRBJ1-2, the V gene TRBV7-2; maybe TRBD1 (6 bases). V lost 2 bases, J lost 3 bases, and 13 bases lay in between. CDR3 length: 15 amino acids. Germline V lookup: CDR1 SGHTA, CDR2 FQGNSA. This CDR3 is CASSLRGGADYGYTF. In nucleotides, the CDR3 is TGTGCCAGCAGCTTACGCGGGGGCGCGGACTATGGCTACACCTTC.

This clonotype was observed once. The CDR3 loop reads CASSWGTQPDEQYF. For the CDR3, the DNA is TGCGCCAGCAGCTGGGGGACCCAGCCTGACGAGCAGTACTTC. This chain joins TRBV5-1 and TRBJ2-7, with D perhaps given as TRBD1 or TRBD2 (5 bases each). V shed 3 bases and J shed 5 bases, with 15 bases lying between them. Germline V gene data show CDR1 as SGHRS and CDR2 as YFSETQ. The CDR3 contains 14 residues.

The chain couples TRBV30 to TRBJ2-1; D is perhaps TRBD1 (5 bases). Germline V gene sequence: CDR1 GTSNPN, CDR2 SVGIG (reference sequence). The length of the CDR3 is 17 residues. V lost 2 bases to trimming and J lost 4 bases, with 21 bases between them. The CDR3 DNA reads TGTGCCTGGAGTTTACCCTCGGTGGGAAGGGGTTACAATGAGCAGTTCTTC. Its translation: CAWSLPSVGRGYNEQFF.

This clonotype has more than one count but fewer than ten. This chain joins TRBV25-1 and TRBJ2-1; the D gene is possibly TRBD1 (5 bases). Trimming stripped 4 bases from V and 3 bases from J, with 13 bases between. This CDR3 spans 15 amino acids. Germline CDR1 is MGHDK and CDR2 is SYGVNS. CDR3 sequence (DNA): TGTGCCAGCAGTGGTGGGCAGGGCCTCTACAATGAGCAGTTCTTC. Amino acid sequence: CASSGGQGLYNEQFF.

This clonotype was seen more than once but under ten times. The chain uses TRBV3-1 and TRBJ2-5, with D uncertain. The CDR3 consists of 16 residues. The germline V gene has CDR1 LGHDT and CDR2 YNNKEL (reference sequence). V gave up 2 bases and J gave up 1 base, with 14 bases separating them. The DNA for the CDR3 is TGTGCCAGCAGCCAACAGGAAAGGGTCTTCCAAGAGACCCAGTACTTC. This translates into CASSQQERVFQETQYF.

This chain joins TRBV12-5 and TRBJ1-1; maybe TRBD1 (5 bases). The CDR3 has 14 residues. V was trimmed by 4 bases and J by 0 bases, leaving 9 bases between them. Germline CDR1 LGHNT, CDR2 FRNRAP. The CDR3 DNA reads as TGTGCTAGTGGTTGGGCAGGGATGAACACTGAAGCTTTCTTT. Protein: CASGWAGMNTEAFF.

About this clonotype itself: A single base separates this from a much larger clone, so it may be a read error. V usage is TRBV13 and J usage is TRBJ1-2, with 10 nucleotides matching TRBD1. The V gene's germline CDR1 is PRHDT and CDR2 FYEKMQ (reference sequence). The CDR3 spans 16 residues. The CDR3 bases are TGTACCAGCAGCTTAGCCGGGACAGGGGCCGCGTATGGCTACACCTTC. As protein: CTSSLAGTGAAYGYTF.

The J gene is TRBJ2-2, the V gene TRBV27; 8 bases line up with TRBD1. Germline CDR1 and CDR2: MNHEY and SMNVEV (reference sequence). J was trimmed by 4 bases and V by 4 bases; bases with no gene match: 5. The length of the CDR3 is 15 residues. In DNA, the CDR3 is TGTGCCAGCAGTTCTCAGGGGGCGCCCACCGGGGAGCTGTTTTTT. Translated: CASSSQGAPTGELFF.

This clonotype was picked up a small number of times. In nucleotides, the CDR3 is TGTGCCAGCAGTCCCCAATCGTTGGCCTATGGCTACACCTTC. Protein: CASSPQSLAYGYTF. The genes are TRBV12-3 or TRBV12-4 and TRBJ1-2; D call uncertain. Trimming pared 5 bases from V and 4 bases from J, leaving 14 bases between. The CDR3 is made up of 14 amino acids.

A word on this clonotype: An end of the junction does not agree with germline; a read error may underlie this. The chain carries TRBV30 and TRBJ2-4; D gene uncertain. The CDR3 totals 14 residues. The germline V gene has CDR1 GTSNPN and CDR2 SVGIG (reference sequence). CDR3 nucleotides: TGCCACCCAGCCCTGCCCCGTCCCAAAAACATTCAGTACTTC. This codes for CHPALPRPKNIQYF.

This clonotype was counted a few times. The CDR3: CASSQLTGIPYEQYF. DNA of the CDR3: TGCGCCAGCAGCCAATTGACAGGGATCCCCTACGAGCAGTACTTC. The V call is TRBV5-1, the J call TRBJ2-7; 7 positions match TRBD1. The CDR3 spans 15 residues. V trimming: 4 bases; J trimming: 2 bases; junction bases outside the gene matches: 9. Germline-derived CDR1 and CDR2 are SGHRS and YFSETQ. Supplemented by reference TRBV5-1 and TRBJ2-7, the full variable domain reads KAGVTQTPRYLIKTRGQQVTLSCSPISGHRSVSWYQQTPGQGLQFLFEYFSETQRNKGNFPGRFSGRQFSNSRSEMNVSTLELGDSALYLCASSQLTGIPYEQYFGPGTRLTVT.

This rearrangement joins TRBV27 to TRBJ2-7; D remains ambiguous. CDR1 is MNHEY and CDR2 is SMNVEV in the germline V gene (reference sequence). Trimming removed 5 bases from V and 7 bases from J, with 12 bases in between. This CDR3 is 12 amino acids long. The CDR3 bases are TGTGCCAGCAGTAAGACCTCGTGGGAGCAGTACTTC. Translated: CASSKTSWEQYF.

The chain employs TRBV6-5 and TRBJ2-5, with TRBD1 matching over 7 bases. The J call is doubtful: the DNA matches TRBJ2-7 better. The CDR3 sequence is 14 residues long. CDR1 and CDR2 from the germline V gene are MNHEY and SVGAGI. The CDR3 sequence is CASRAPGQKDEQYF. The CDR3 bases are TGTGCCAGCAGAGCCCCGGGACAGAAAGACGAGCAGTACTTC.

This rearrangement joins TRBV20-1 to TRBJ1-5; D not resolved. Trimming shortened V by 3 bases and J by 2 bases, and 11 bases separated the two germline ends. The length of the CDR3 is 14 residues. Germline values: CDR1 DFQATT, CDR2 SNEGSKA (reference sequence). The CDR3 here is CSASPRSGNQPQHF. DNA of the CDR3: TGCAGTGCTAGTCCCAGGTCAGGCAATCAGCCCCAGCATTTT.

Comments on this clonotype: A read error may produce the germline difference seen at one junction end. The V call is TRBV5-1, the J call TRBJ1-1; D perhaps matches TRBD1 (5 bases). CDR3 length equals 13 residues. Germline V CDR1 and CDR2: SGHRS, YFSETQ. The CDR3 DNA is TGTGCCAGCAGCCTACAGGAGAACACTGAAGCTTTCTTT. Amino acid sequence: CASSLQENTEAFF.

This clonotype was detected only a few times. The chain employs TRBV5-1 and TRBJ2-5; maybe TRBD2 (6 bases). There are 12 residues in the CDR3. Germline V CDR1 and CDR2: SGHRS, YFSETQ. V was trimmed by 3 bases and J by 9 bases, leaving 12 bases between them. As DNA, the CDR3 is TGCGCCAGCAGCTCGGAGGGAAGGGCCCAGTACTTC. As protein: CASSSEGRAQYF.

V usage is TRBV15 and J usage is TRBJ2-6; D gene uncertain. V was pared by 5 bases and J by 4 bases, with 9 bases between. The CDR3 runs to 14 residues. Germline V gene data show CDR1 as LNHNV and CDR2 as YYDKDF (reference sequence). The CDR3 sequence: CATSDRRGANVLTF. For the CDR3, the DNA is TGTGCCACCAGCGATAGGAGAGGGGCCAACGTCCTGACTTTC.

This clonotype showed up just a few times. The chain couples TRBV7-2 to TRBJ2-5; 7 bases agree with TRBD2. V was clipped by 0 bases and J by 2 bases; unmatched bases: 3. The CDR3 is made up of 15 amino acids. Germline loops: CDR1 SGHTA, CDR2 FQGNSA. The CDR3 region has the DNA TGTGCCAGCAGCTTAGCTGGCGGGAGACAAGAGACCCAGTACTTC. It translates to CASSLAGGRQETQYF. The whole variable domain, filled in from reference TRBV7-2 and TRBJ2-5, reads GAGVSQSPSNKVTEKGKDVELRCDPISGHTALYWYRQSLGQGLEFLIYFQGNSAPDKSGLPSDRFSAERTGGSVSTLTIQRTQQEDSAVYLCASSLAGGRQETQYFGPGTRLLVL.

The chain employs TRBV2 and TRBJ2-4; 11 nucleotides match TRBD2. The DNA end favors TRBJ2-7, so the J call may be wrong. The CDR3 extends over 15 amino acids. Germline loops: CDR1 SNHLY, CDR2 FYNNEI. The CDR3, as DNA: TGTGCCAGCAGACACACTAGCGGGGGATTCTACGAGCAGTACTTC. This sequence encodes CASRHTSGGFYEQYF.

V and J are TRBV5-1 and TRBJ2-7, with 8 bases identical to TRBD1. The V segment lost 1 base and the J segment 2 bases; nucleotides outside the gene matches: 5. The CDR3 length is 15 residues. Germline assignment: CDR1 SGHRS and CDR2 YFSETQ. The CDR3 sequence: CASSLRETGAYEQYF. Here the CDR3 DNA reads TGCGCCAGCAGCTTGCGCGAGACAGGGGCCTACGAGCAGTACTTC.

The J gene is TRBJ1-2, the V gene TRBV6-1, with a possible D match to TRBD1 (6 bases). The V end lost 4 bases, the J end lost 4 bases, and 16 bases lay between the germline ends. The CDR3 is 15 amino acids. Germline CDR1 and CDR2: MNHNS and SASEGT. CDR3 loop: CASSGGGGTSYGYTF. CDR3 DNA: TGTGCCAGCAGTGGAGGGGGAGGTACTTCCTATGGCTACACCTTC.

This clonotype has more than one count but fewer than ten. The chain uses TRBV14 and TRBJ2-3; D is ambiguous. Germline V CDR1 and CDR2: SGHDN, FVKESK. There are 15 residues in the CDR3. Trimming removed 0 bases from V and 8 bases from J, with 15 bases in between. Written as DNA, the CDR3 is TGTGCCAGCAGCCAAGAAATGCCACCAGTGGGTACGCAGTATTTT. Amino acid sequence: CASSQEMPPVGTQYF.

The chain is built from TRBV27 and TRBJ1-1, with 7 bases lining up with TRBD1. The CDR3 consists of 18 residues. Germline assignment: CDR1 MNHEY and CDR2 SMNVEV (reference sequence). Trimming cost V 6 bases and J 3 bases; bases outside gene matches: 19. Here the CDR3 reads CASSPRRTGYRGDTEAFF. CDR3 nucleotide sequence: TGTGCCAGCAGCCCCCGCCGCACAGGCTACAGGGGAGACACTGAAGCTTTCTTT.

The genes are TRBV20-1 and TRBJ1-4; unclear D gene. The CDR3 extends over 15 amino acids. Trimming stripped 0 bases from V and 8 bases from J, with 16 bases between. Germline V CDR1 and CDR2: DFQATT, SNEGSKA (reference sequence). CDR3 bases: TGCAGTGCTAGAGATAGAGGGAGTGAGGGCGAAAAACTGTTTTTT. Its translation is CSARDRGSEGEKLFF.

The V and J genes are TRBV9 and TRBJ2-1; TRBD2 aligns across 7 bases. Germline V gene data show CDR1 as SGDLS and CDR2 as YYNGEE. The V gene end was trimmed by 1 base and the J gene end by 5 bases; junction bases not matched to a gene: 9. CDR3 length: 16 amino acids. The CDR3 loop is CASSVSRAGFHNEQFF. CDR3 sequence (DNA): TGTGCCAGCAGCGTATCTCGAGCGGGATTTCACAATGAGCAGTTCTTC.

The chain carries TRBV5-1 and TRBJ2-1, with D possibly being TRBD2 (7 bases). Germline CDR1 and CDR2: SGHRS and YFSETQ. V lost 3 bases to trimming and J lost 8 bases, with 18 bases between them. This CDR3 is built from 15 residues. CDR3 residues: CASSWGGRIVDEQFF. Written as DNA, the CDR3 is TGCGCCAGCAGCTGGGGGGGGCGCATAGTCGATGAGCAGTTCTTC.

A few counts support this clonotype. The J gene is TRBJ2-3, the V gene TRBV9; TRBD2 matches 9 bases. The CDR3 has 16 residues. The ends lost 4 bases at V and 3 bases at J; junction bases unmatched: 9. Per the germline V gene, CDR1 is SGDLS and CDR2 is YYNGEE. In DNA, the CDR3 is TGTGCCAGCAGCCTTGGCAGGCGGGGGGGAACAGATACGCAGTATTTT. It specifies CASSLGRRGGTDTQYF.

V gene TRBV6-6 combines with J gene TRBJ1-5; maybe TRBD1 (5 bases). Trimming left V 2 bases short and J 0 bases short, with 11 bases between. The CDR3 contains 16 residues. The germline CDR1 and CDR2 sequences are MNHNY and SVGAGI (reference sequence). CDR3 sequence (DNA): TGTGCCAGCAGTTACCACAGGACGGATAGCAATCAGCCCCAGCATTTT. Encoded protein: CASSYHRTDSNQPQHF.